This note documents a single T cell receptor (beta chain) sequence. Its antigen is undetermined. The record originates from a study of OX40 agonist ivuxolimab in advanced cancers. Overall study: Participants could have had prior anti-PD-1, anti-PD-L1 or anti-CTLA-4 therapy, and around 40% had some. Findings and caveats of the study: The average count of expanded clones was higher among CD8+ T cells than among CD4+. The study did not work out the antigen specificity of the expanded peripheral T cells.

Germline loops: CDR1 SEHNR, CDR2 FQNEAQ (reference sequence). CDR3 length equals 12 residues. Trimming took 1 base from V and 9 from J, leaving 7 bases between them. Sequenced by immunoSEQ multiplex PCR; TCRdb stores in-frame clones only, minus some. The table lists about 99,000 clones, about 96% of them singletons. The cohort excluded patients with autoimmune disease history or systemic immunosuppression. The chain has TRBV7-9 and TRBJ2-1, with D unresolved. The input for sequencing was CD4+ or CD8+ T cells sorted from blood, taken in a trial of the OX40 agonist ivuxolimab. This sequence originates from an adult with an advanced solid tumor such as melanoma, head and neck, liver or kidney cancer. In nucleotides, the CDR3 is TGTGCCAGCAGCTTAGAAGGCAGTGAGCAGTTCTTC. It yields the protein CASSLEGSEQFF.